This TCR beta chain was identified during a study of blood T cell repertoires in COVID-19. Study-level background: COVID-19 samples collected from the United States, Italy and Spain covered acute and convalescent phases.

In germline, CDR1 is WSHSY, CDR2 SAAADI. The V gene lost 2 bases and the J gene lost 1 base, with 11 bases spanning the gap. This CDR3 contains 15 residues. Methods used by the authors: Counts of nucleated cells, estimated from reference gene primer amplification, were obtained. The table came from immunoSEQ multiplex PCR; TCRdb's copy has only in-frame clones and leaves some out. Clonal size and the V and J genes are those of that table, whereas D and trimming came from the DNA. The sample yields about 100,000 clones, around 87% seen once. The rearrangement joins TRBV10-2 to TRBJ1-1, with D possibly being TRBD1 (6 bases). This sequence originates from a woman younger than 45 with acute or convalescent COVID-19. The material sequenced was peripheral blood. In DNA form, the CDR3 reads TGCGCCAGCAGTGAGGTATTGGGACAGAACACTGAAGCTTTCTTT. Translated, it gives CASSEVLGQNTEAFF.